A single sample gave rise to the 16 T cell receptor beta chains below, sequenced in a study of blood T cell repertoires in COVID-19. Produced via immunoSEQ multiplex PCR; TCRdb's table is partial and in-frame only. The profile shows 88,000 or so clones, over 80% of them singletons. The specimen was peripheral blood. The receptors derive from a human donor in a cohort sampled during active COVID-19.

This rearrangement joins TRBV18 to TRBJ1-1; a weak D match, TRBD1 (5 bases). Germline CDR1 reads KGHSH; CDR2 reads LQKENI. This CDR3 has 15 amino acids. Trimming took 2 bases from V and 3 from J, leaving 13 bases between them. CDR3 in amino acids: CASSPFTQGDTEAFF. Written as DNA, the CDR3 is TGTGCCAGCTCACCATTTACCCAAGGGGACACTGAAGCTTTCTTT.

V and J are TRBV10-3 and TRBJ2-7, with 7 positions matching TRBD2. Trimming removed 7 bases from V and 5 bases from J; junction bases left unmatched: 5. CDR3 size: 12 residues. Per germline, CDR1 ENHRY and CDR2 SYGVKD. CDR3 sequence reads: CAITGAGDEQYF. DNA for the CDR3: TGTGCCATCACCGGTGCGGGGGACGAGCAGTACTTC.

The table lists this clone with a count of one. The chain links TRBV7-4 to TRBJ2-7; TRBD1 matches at 7 bases. The trim removed 2 bases at V and 5 bases at J, leaving 6 bases unmatched. Germline CDR1 is SGHVT and CDR2 is SQSDAQ. CDR3 size: 14 residues. CDR3 amino acids: CASSLTGQFHEQYF. The DNA of the CDR3 is TGTGCCAGCAGCTTAACGGGACAGTTCCACGAGCAGTACTTC.

The rearrangement joins TRBV2 to TRBJ2-3; D might be TRBD1 (6 bases). Trimming took off 5 bases at V and 7 bases at J, with 16 bases between the two ends. Germline CDR1 reads SNHLY; CDR2 reads FYNNEI. The CDR3 consists of 14 residues. CDR3 coding DNA: TGTGCCAGCAGTCCGAACAGGGAAGCGAATACGCAGTATTTT. Protein sequence: CASSPNREANTQYF.

This clone came up once. The chain combines TRBV3-1 (or the pseudogene TRBV3-2) with TRBJ2-1; 10 bases align to TRBD2. CDR3 length equals 16 residues. V shed 4 bases and J 2 bases; nucleotides not matched to a gene: 5. Germline V CDR1 and CDR2: LGHDT, YNNKEL (reference sequence). The CDR3 protein is CASSPKAGGAYNEQFF. Written as DNA, the CDR3 is TGTGCCAGCAGCCCCAAAGCGGGAGGGGCCTACAATGAGCAGTTCTTC.

The V gene is TRBV24-1, the J gene TRBJ2-1; 14 bases align to TRBD2. The CDR3 spans 19 residues. Trimming took 3 bases from V and 4 from J; bases not matched to a gene: 10. The germline V gene encodes CDR1 KGHDR and CDR2 SFDVKD. The CDR3 coding sequence is TGTGCCACCAGTGATATACCCGGAGGACTAGCGGGAGGTTACAATGAGCAGTTCTTC. Protein sequence: CATSDIPGGLAGGYNEQFF.

The rearrangement links TRBV9 to TRBJ1-3, with D hard to call. The CDR3 runs to 16 residues. Germline assignment: CDR1 SGDLS and CDR2 YYNGEE. V dropped 0 bases and J dropped 4 bases, with 14 bases sitting between them. CDR3 sequence reads: CASSVGGGPGGNTIYF. The DNA of the CDR3 is TGTGCCAGCAGCGTAGGGGGAGGGCCAGGAGGAAACACCATATATTTT.

This chain connects TRBV6-5 to TRBJ1-5, with D perhaps matching TRBD1 (5 bases). The CDR3 has 16 residues. V was pared by 2 bases and J by 7 bases, with 18 bases between. The germline CDR1 and CDR2 sequences are MNHEY and SVGAGI. As DNA, the CDR3 is TGTGCCAGCAGTTACGGGCGGAGTCCCGGGGGGCAGCCCCAGCATTTT. It yields the protein CASSYGRSPGGQPQHF.

This clone was counted once. This chain joins TRBV3-1 (or the pseudogene TRBV3-2) and TRBJ2-2; TRBD2 matches 8 bases. Germline CDR1 is LGHDT and CDR2 is YNNKEL (reference sequence). The CDR3 loop spans 16 amino acids. V trimming: 1 base; J trimming: 5 bases; junction bases outside the gene matches: 6. The CDR3 loop is CASSQGPGGYTGELFF. DNA of the CDR3: TGTGCCAGCAGCCAAGGGCCGGGAGGGTATACCGGGGAGCTGTTTTTT.

This chain connects TRBV5-6 to TRBJ2-5, with D perhaps TRBD1 (6 bases). Germline loops: CDR1 SGHDT, CDR2 YYEEEE. Trimming removed 4 bases at V and 1 base at J, with 14 bases between. The CDR3 is made up of 15 amino acids. CDR3 nucleotides: TGTGCCAGCAGCCCTCCGGGACACATCCAAGAGACCCAGTACTTC. Translated: CASSPPGHIQETQYF.

The V gene is TRBV11-3, the J gene TRBJ2-7; 11 bases map to TRBD2. This CDR3 comprises 13 residues. Germline V gene data show CDR1 as SGHNT and CDR2 as YENEEA. The trim removed 8 bases at V and 9 bases at J, leaving 9 bases unmatched. The CDR3: CASGDSGRAVQYF. The CDR3 nucleotides read TGTGCCAGCGGCGATAGCGGGAGGGCCGTGCAGTACTTC.

The genes are TRBV3-1 (or the pseudogene TRBV3-2) and TRBJ2-2; 10 bases align to TRBD2. Germline assignment: CDR1 LGHDT and CDR2 YNNKEL (reference sequence). V lost 1 base, J lost 9 bases, and 8 bases stayed unmatched. This CDR3 spans 16 amino acids. This CDR3 is CASSQAPAGGHRELFF. The CDR3, as DNA: TGTGCCAGCAGCCAAGCTCCAGCGGGAGGGCACCGGGAGCTGTTTTTT.

V gene TRBV18 combines with J gene TRBJ2-2, with TRBD2 matching 13 bases. The CDR3 has 18 amino acids. Unmatched junction bases numbered 5, after V lost 1 base and J lost 3 bases. CDR1 and CDR2 (germline): KGHSH, LQKENI. This CDR3 is CASSPLGLAGAHTGELFF. CDR3 DNA sequence: TGTGCCAGCTCACCACTTGGACTAGCGGGGGCCCACACCGGGGAGCTGTTTTTT.

The chain has TRBV5-1 and TRBJ2-7, with TRBD2 as a possible D gene (6 bases). Trimming took off 2 bases at V and 5 bases at J, with 11 bases between the two ends. The CDR3 runs 13 residues. Germline V gene data show CDR1 as SGHRS and CDR2 as YFSETQ. CDR3 loop: CASSFAGSDEQYF. CDR3 DNA sequence: TGCGCCAGCAGCTTCGCGGGATCTGACGAGCAGTACTTC.

The chain uses TRBV19 and TRBJ1-2, with 7 bases matching TRBD1. From germline, CDR1 is LNHDA and CDR2 SQIVND (reference sequence). J lost 7 bases, V lost 7 bases, and 12 bases had no gene match. The CDR3 runs to 14 residues. The CDR3 is CASTSGTAERGYTF. In nucleotides, the CDR3 is TGTGCCAGTACTTCCGGGACAGCGGAACGTGGCTACACCTTC. Combining the CDR3 with reference TRBV19 and TRBJ1-2 gives the whole variable domain DGGITQSPKYLFRKEGQNVTLSCEQNLNHDAMYWYRQDPGQGLRLIYYSQIVNDFQKGDIAEGYSVSREKKESFPLTVTSAQKNPTAFYLCASTSGTAERGYTFGSGTRLTVV.

V usage is TRBV10-1 and J usage is TRBJ1-5; weak D call: TRBD1 (5 bases). The V gene's germline CDR1 is WNHNN and CDR2 SYGVQD (reference sequence). The CDR3 has 17 amino acids. The V gene lost 2 bases and the J gene lost 2 bases, with 16 bases spanning the gap. The CDR3 coding sequence is TGCGCCAGCAGTGAGGAGGCAGGGATCAGGGGCAATCAGCCCCAGCATTTT. Translating gives CASSEEAGIRGNQPQHF.